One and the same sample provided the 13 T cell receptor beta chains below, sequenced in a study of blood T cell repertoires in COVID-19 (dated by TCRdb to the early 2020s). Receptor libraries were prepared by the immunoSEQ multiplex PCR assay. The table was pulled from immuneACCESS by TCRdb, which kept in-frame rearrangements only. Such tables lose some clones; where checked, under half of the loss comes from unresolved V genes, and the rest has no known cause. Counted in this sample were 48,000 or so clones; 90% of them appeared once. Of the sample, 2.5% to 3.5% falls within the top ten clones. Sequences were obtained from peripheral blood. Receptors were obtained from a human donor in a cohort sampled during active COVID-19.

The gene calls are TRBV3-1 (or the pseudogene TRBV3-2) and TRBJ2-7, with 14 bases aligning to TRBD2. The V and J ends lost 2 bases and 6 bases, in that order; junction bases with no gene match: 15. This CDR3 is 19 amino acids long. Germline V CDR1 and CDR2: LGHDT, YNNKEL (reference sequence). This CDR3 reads CASSQLTPRLAGGPGEQYF. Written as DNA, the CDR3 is TGTGCCAGCAGCCAACTCACACCAAGACTAGCGGGAGGGCCAGGCGAGCAGTACTTC.

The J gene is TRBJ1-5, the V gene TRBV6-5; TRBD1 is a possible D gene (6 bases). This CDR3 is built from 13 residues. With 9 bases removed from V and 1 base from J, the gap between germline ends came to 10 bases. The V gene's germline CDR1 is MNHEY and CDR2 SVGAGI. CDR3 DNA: TGTGCCAGTCACGGACAGAGCAATCAGCCCCAGCATTTT. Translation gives CASHGQSNQPQHF.

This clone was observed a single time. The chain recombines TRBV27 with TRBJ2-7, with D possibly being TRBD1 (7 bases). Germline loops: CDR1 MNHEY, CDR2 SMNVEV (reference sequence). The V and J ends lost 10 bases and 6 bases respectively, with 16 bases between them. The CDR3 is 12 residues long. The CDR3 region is CATGQEGFEQYF. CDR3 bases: TGTGCCACAGGACAGGAGGGTTTCGAGCAGTACTTC.

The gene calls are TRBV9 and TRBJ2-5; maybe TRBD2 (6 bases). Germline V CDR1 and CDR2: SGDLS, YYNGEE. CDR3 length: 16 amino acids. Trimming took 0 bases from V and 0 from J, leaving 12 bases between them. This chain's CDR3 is CASSVGVGGNQETQYF. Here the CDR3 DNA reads TGTGCCAGCAGCGTAGGCGTGGGGGGAAACCAAGAGACCCAGTACTTC. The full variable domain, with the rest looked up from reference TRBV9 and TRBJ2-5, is DSGVTQTPKHLITATGQRVTLRCSPRSGDLSVYWYQQSLDQGLQFLIQYYNGEERAKGNILERFSAQQFPDLHSELNLSSLELGDSALYFCASSVGVGGNQETQYFGPGTRLLVL.

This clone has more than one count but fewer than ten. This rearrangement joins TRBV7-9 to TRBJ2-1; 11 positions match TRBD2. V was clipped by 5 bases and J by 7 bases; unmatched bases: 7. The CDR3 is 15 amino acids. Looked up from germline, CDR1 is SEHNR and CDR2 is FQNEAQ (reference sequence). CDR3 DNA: TGTGCCAGCAGCCTACGTAGCGGGAGGGTAAATGAGCAGTTCTTC. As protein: CASSLRSGRVNEQFF.

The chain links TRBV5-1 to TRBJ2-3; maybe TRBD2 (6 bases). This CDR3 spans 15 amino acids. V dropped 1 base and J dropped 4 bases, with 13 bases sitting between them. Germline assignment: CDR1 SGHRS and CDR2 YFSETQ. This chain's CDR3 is CASSLFTSRADTQYF. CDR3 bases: TGCGCCAGCAGCTTGTTTACTAGCCGAGCAGATACGCAGTATTTT.

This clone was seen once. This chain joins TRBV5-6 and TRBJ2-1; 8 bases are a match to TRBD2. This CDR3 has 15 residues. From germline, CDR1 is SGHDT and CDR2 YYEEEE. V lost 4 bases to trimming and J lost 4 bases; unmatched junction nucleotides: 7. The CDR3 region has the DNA TGTGCCAGCAGCCACACTAGCGGAGTTTACAATGAGCAGTTCTTC. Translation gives CASSHTSGVYNEQFF.

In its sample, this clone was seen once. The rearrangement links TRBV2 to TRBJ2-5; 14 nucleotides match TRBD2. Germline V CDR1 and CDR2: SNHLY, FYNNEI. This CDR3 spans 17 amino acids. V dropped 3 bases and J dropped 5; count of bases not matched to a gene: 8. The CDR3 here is CASSERLTSGRVETQYF. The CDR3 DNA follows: TGTGCCAGCAGTGAGCGTTTGACTAGCGGGAGGGTTGAGACCCAGTACTTC.

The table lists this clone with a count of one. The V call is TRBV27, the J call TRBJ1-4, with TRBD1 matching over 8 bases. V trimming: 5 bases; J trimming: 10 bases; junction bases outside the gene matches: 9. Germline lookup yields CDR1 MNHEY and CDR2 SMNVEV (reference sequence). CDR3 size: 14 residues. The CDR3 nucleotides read TGTGCCAGCAGTCTCGGGACAGGCCCGGCAAAACTGTTTTTT. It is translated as CASSLGTGPAKLFF.

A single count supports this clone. This chain's CDR3 is CASRSYIGGEKLFF. The CDR3 DNA follows: TGTGCCAGCAGGTCTTACATAGGAGGGGAAAAACTGTTTTTT. The chain links TRBV28 to TRBJ1-4, with no clear D. This CDR3 region has 14 residues. CDR1 is MDHEN, CDR2 SYDVKM, per germline. Trimming removed 6 bases from V and 8 bases from J, with 16 bases in between.

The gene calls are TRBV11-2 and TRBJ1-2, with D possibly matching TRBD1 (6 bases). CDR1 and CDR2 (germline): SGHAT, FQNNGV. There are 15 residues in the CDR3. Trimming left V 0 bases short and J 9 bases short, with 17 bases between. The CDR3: CASSLDPTGLYSYTF. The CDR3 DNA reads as TGTGCCAGCAGCTTAGACCCGACAGGCCTCTACAGCTACACCTTC. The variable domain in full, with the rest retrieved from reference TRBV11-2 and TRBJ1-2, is EAGVAQSPRYKIIEKRQSVAFWCNPISGHATLYWYQQILGQGPKLLIQFQNNGVVDDSQLPKDRFSAERLKGVDSTLKIQPAKLEDSAVYLCASSLDPTGLYSYTFGSGTRLTVV.

For the CDR3, the DNA is TGTGCCAGCAGCTTTGGGAGGACCGATTATGGCTACACCTTC. This gives the protein CASSFGRTDYGYTF. The V gene is TRBV11-2, the J gene TRBJ1-2, with unresolved D. Germline V gene data show CDR1 as SGHAT and CDR2 as FQNNGV. Trimming pared 3 bases from V and 5 bases from J, leaving 13 bases between. The CDR3 totals 14 residues.

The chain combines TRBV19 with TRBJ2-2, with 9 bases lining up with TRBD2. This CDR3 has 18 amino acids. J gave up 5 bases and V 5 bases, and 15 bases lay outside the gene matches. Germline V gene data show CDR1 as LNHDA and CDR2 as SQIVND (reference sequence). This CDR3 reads CASSPPVGSGRGTGELFF. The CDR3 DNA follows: TGTGCCAGTAGTCCCCCCGTCGGTAGCGGGAGAGGAACCGGGGAGCTGTTTTTT.